The 10 T cell receptor beta chains given below trace back to one sample, sequenced in a study of OX40 agonist ivuxolimab in advanced cancers. Library preparation employed the immunoSEQ multiplex PCR assay. TCRdb stores this immuneACCESS table with in-frame sequences only. Part of the clones is absent; in the studies checked, under half of the shortfall reflects unresolved V genes, and no reason is known for the rest. The sample table holds roughly 41,000 clones, of which 82% were seen once. The ten most abundant clones make up 1.5% to 2% of the sample. Here the sequenced sample was CD4+ or CD8+ T cells sorted from blood, taken in a trial of the OX40 agonist ivuxolimab. These receptors were collected from an adult with an advanced solid tumor such as melanoma, head and neck, liver or kidney cancer.

The DNA of the CDR3 is TGCGCCAGCAGTCTCCTTTGGACATCTAGCAATCAGCCCCAGCATTTT. This gives the protein CASSLLWTSSNQPQHF. The rearrangement links TRBV23-1 to TRBJ1-5; possible D gene TRBD1, 5 bases. TRBV23-1 is marked as an open reading frame, function uncertain. The CDR3 runs 16 residues. Trimming shortened V by 4 bases and J by 0 bases, and 13 bases separated the two germline ends.

Points on this clone: One end of the junction is discordant with germline, which a read error may explain. The J gene is TRBJ1-3, the V gene TRBV10-3; D is unclear. This CDR3 has 14 residues. Germline V gives CDR1 ENHRY, CDR2 SYGVKD. CDR3 DNA: TGTGCCAGCAGTGAACCCGGAACTGGAAACACCATATATTTT. It encodes CASSEPGTGNTIYF.

This clone was seen only a few times. The rearrangement links TRBV6-1 to TRBJ1-2; D is unresolved. This CDR3 comprises 13 residues. V was clipped by 2 bases and J by 8 bases, with 12 bases between them. Germline V lookup: CDR1 MNHNS, CDR2 SASEGT. For the CDR3, the DNA is TGTGCCAGCAGTGAATCCGGGGTGAAGGGCTACACCTTC. This translates into CASSESGVKGYTF.

The gene calls are TRBV30 and TRBJ2-2; D is unresolved. The CDR3 contains 15 residues. V dropped 2 bases and J dropped 0 bases, with 10 bases sitting between them. Germline CDR1 and CDR2: GTSNPN and SVGIG (reference sequence). The DNA of the CDR3 is TGTGCCTGGAGTAACTTTGGGTCGAACACCGGGGAGCTGTTTTTT. Its protein is CAWSNFGSNTGELFF.

This clone was detected only once. V and J are TRBV2 and TRBJ2-1, with D unclear. The CDR3 contains 14 residues. Trimming took off 0 bases at V and 6 bases at J, with 9 bases between the two ends. Germline CDR1 and CDR2: SNHLY and FYNNEI. CDR3: CASSEALVSNEQFF. DNA of the CDR3: TGTGCCAGCAGTGAAGCGCTTGTGAGCAATGAGCAGTTCTTC.

As DNA, the CDR3 is TGTGCCAGTAAAGAGGCGCCTAGTTATAATTCACCCCTCCACTTT. Its protein is CASKEAPSYNSPLHF. J is TRBJ1-6 and V is TRBV19, with D uncertain. The V end lost 7 bases, the J end lost 4 bases, and 14 bases lay between the germline ends. The germline CDR1 and CDR2 sequences are LNHDA and SQIVND (reference sequence). The CDR3 extends over 15 amino acids.

This sequence joins TRBV7-3 and TRBJ2-1, with 10 positions matching TRBD2. Unmatched junction bases numbered 9, after V lost 5 bases and J lost 5 bases. The germline V gene has CDR1 SGHTA and CDR2 FQGTGA. CDR3 length: 16 residues. This chain's CDR3 is CASSQTAGGSHNEQFF. CDR3 coding DNA: TGTGCCAGCAGCCAAACAGCGGGGGGGTCGCACAATGAGCAGTTCTTC. The full variable domain, completed using reference TRBV7-3 and TRBJ2-1, is GAGVSQTPSNKVTEKGKYVELRCDPISGHTALYWYRQSLGQGPEFLIYFQGTGAADDSGLPNDRFFAVRPEGSVSTLKIQRTERGDSAVYLCASSQTAGGSHNEQFFGPGTRLTVL.

The gene calls are TRBV4-3 and TRBJ2-3; D ambiguous. In germline, CDR1 is LGHNA, CDR2 YSLEER. V was cut by 0 bases and J by 6 bases, with 7 bases left in between. CDR3 size: 13 residues. CDR3 residues: CASSQDFGDTQYF. Here the CDR3 DNA reads TGCGCCAGCAGCCAAGACTTTGGGGATACGCAGTATTTT.

This rearrangement joins TRBV5-1 to TRBJ2-1; D is ambiguous. V lost 5 bases, J lost 1 base, and 13 bases lay in between. Germline V gene sequence: CDR1 SGHRS, CDR2 YFSETQ. There are 15 residues in the CDR3. CDR3 sequence reads: CASSGEIASYNEQFF. CDR3 sequence (DNA): TGCGCCAGCAGTGGGGAAATAGCATCCTACAATGAGCAGTTCTTC.

This chain connects TRBV5-3 to TRBJ1-1; D is undetermined. TRBV5-3 is identified as an open reading frame with a role that is uncertain. This CDR3 is 15 amino acids long. V was pared by 0 bases and J by 1 base, with 10 bases between. The CDR3: CARSLVRATNTEAFF. CDR3 nucleotides: TGTGCCAGAAGCTTGGTACGGGCGACGAACACTGAAGCTTTCTTT.